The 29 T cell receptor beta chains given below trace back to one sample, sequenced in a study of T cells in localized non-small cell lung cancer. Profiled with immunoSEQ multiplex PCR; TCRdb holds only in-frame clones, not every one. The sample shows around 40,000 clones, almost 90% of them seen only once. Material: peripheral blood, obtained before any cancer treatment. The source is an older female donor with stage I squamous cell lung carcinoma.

CDR3 in amino acids: CASSRIASSSYNEQFF. Here the CDR3 DNA reads TGCGCCAGCAGTCGAATAGCGTCTAGCTCCTACAATGAGCAGTTCTTC. The chain links TRBV10-1 to TRBJ2-1, with D possibly being TRBD2 (5 bases). Germline lookup yields CDR1 WNHNN and CDR2 SYGVQD (reference sequence). V lost 5 bases to trimming and J lost 0 bases, with 14 bases between them. The CDR3 sequence is 16 residues long.

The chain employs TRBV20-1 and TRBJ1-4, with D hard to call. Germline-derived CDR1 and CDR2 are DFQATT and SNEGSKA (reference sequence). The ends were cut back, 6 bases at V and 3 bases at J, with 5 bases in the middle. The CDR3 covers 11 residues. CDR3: CSASPNEKLFF. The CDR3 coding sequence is TGCAGTGCCTCGCCTAATGAAAAACTGTTTTTT.

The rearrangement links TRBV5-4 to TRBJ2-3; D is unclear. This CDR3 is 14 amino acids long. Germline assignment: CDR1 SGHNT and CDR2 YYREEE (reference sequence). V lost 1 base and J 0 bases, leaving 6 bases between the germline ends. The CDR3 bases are TGTGCCAGCAGCTTGAACCCCAGCACAGATACGCAGTATTTT. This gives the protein CASSLNPSTDTQYF.

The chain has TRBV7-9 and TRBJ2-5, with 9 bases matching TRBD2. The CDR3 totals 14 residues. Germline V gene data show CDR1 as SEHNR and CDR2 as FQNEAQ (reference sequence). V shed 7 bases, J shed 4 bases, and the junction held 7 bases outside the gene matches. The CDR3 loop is CASTRSGSGETQYF. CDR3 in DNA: TGTGCCAGCACCCGTAGCGGGAGCGGAGAGACCCAGTACTTC.

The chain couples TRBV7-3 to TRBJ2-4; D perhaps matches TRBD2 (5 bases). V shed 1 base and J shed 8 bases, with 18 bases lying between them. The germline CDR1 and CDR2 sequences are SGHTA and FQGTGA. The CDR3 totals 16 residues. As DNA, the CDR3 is TGTGCCAGCAGCTTAAAGGTCAGCTCAAGGCGGGACATTCAGTACTTC. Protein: CASSLKVSSRRDIQYF.

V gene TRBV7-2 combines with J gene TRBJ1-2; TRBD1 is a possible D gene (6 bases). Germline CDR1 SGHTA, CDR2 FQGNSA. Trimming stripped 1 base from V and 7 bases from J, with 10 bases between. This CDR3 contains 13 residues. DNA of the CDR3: TGTGCCAGCAGCTTAGGGCAGGGGAGTGGCTACACCTTC. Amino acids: CASSLGQGSGYTF.

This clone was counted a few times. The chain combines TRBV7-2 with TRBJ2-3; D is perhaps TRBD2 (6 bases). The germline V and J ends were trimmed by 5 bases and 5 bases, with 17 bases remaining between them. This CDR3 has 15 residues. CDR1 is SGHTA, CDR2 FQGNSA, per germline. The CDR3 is CASSPQVGRIDTQYF. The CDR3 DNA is TGTGCCAGCAGCCCGCAAGTCGGGAGAATAGATACGCAGTATTTT. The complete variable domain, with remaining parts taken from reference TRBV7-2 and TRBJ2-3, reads GAGVSQSPSNKVTEKGKDVELRCDPISGHTALYWYRQSLGQGLEFLIYFQGNSAPDKSGLPSDRFSAERTGGSVSTLTIQRTQQEDSAVYLCASSPQVGRIDTQYFGPGTRLTVL.

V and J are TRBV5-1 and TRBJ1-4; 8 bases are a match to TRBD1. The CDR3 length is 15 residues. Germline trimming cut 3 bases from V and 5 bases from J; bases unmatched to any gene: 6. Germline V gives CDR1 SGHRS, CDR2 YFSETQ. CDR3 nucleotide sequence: TGCGCCAGCAGCTACCGGACAGGGTCGAATGAAAAACTGTTTTTT. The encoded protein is CASSYRTGSNEKLFF.

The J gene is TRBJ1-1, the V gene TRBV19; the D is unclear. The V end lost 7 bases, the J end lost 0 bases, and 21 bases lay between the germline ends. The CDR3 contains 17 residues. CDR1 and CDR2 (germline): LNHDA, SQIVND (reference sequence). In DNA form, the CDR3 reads TGTGCCAGTACCAAAGGAAGGGTTTTAGCTATGAACACTGAAGCTTTCTTT. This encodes CASTKGRVLAMNTEAFF.

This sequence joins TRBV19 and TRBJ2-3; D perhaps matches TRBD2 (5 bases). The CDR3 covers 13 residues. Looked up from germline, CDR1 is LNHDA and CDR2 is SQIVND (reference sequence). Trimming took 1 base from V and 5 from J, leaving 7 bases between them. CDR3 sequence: CASSIGRGDTQYF. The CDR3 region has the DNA TGTGCCAGTAGTATAGGACGGGGAGATACGCAGTATTTT.

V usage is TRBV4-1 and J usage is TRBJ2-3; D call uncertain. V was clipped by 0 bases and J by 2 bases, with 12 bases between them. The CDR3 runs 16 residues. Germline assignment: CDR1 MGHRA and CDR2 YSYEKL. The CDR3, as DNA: TGCGCCAGCAGCCAAGATTACGAGATACCCACAGATACGCAGTATTTT. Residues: CASSQDYEIPTDTQYF.

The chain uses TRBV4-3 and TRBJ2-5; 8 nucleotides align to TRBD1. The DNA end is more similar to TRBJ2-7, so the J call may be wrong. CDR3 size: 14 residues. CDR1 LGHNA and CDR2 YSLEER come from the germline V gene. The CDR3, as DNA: TGCGCCAGCAGCAAGGTGACAGGGGCCTACGAGCAGTACTTC. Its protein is CASSKVTGAYEQYF.

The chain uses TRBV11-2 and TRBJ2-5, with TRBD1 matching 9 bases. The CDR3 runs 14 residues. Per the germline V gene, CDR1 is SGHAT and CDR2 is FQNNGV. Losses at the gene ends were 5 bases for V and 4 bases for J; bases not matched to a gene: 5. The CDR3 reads CASSQQGARETQYF. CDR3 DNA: TGTGCCAGCAGCCAACAGGGGGCTAGAGAGACCCAGTACTTC.

Written as DNA, the CDR3 is TGTGCCAGCAGCCACGGGACTAGCGGGTCCACAGATACGCAGTATTTT. The encoded protein is CASSHGTSGSTDTQYF. The gene calls are TRBV11-3 and TRBJ2-3; 12 bases map to TRBD2. Germline CDR1 reads SGHNT; CDR2 reads YENEEA. The CDR3 sequence is 16 residues long. J gave up 2 bases and V 5 bases, and 5 bases lay outside the gene matches.

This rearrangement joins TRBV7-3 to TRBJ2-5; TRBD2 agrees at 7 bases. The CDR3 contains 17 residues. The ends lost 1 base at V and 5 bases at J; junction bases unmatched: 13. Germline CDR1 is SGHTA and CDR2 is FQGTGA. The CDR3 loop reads CASSLNGAGAVGETQYF. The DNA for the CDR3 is TGTGCCAGCAGCTTAAACGGCGCGGGAGCGGTAGGGGAGACCCAGTACTTC.

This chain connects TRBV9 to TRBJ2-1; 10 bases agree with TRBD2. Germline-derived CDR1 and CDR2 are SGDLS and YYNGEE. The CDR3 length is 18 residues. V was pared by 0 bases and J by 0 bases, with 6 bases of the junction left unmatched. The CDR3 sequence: CASSVVGTSVSSYNEQFF. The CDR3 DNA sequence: TGTGCCAGCAGCGTAGTTGGGACTAGCGTTAGCTCCTACAATGAGCAGTTCTTC.

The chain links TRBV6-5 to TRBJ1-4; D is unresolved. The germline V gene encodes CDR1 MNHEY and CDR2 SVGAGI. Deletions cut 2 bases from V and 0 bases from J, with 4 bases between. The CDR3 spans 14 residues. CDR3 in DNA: TGTGCCAGCAGTTACGGAACAACTAATGAAAAACTGTTTTTT. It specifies CASSYGTTNEKLFF.

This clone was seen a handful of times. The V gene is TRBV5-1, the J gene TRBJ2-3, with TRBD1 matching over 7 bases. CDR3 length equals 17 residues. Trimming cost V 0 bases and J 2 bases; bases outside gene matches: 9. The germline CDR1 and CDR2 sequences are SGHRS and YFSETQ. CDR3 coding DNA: TGCGCCAGCAGCTTGGAATTGGGACAGACCTTCACAGATACGCAGTATTTT. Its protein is CASSLELGQTFTDTQYF.

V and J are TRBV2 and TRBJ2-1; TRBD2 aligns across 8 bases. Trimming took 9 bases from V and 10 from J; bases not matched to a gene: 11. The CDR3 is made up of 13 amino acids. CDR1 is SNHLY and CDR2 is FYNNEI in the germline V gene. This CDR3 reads CASFRREVGEQFF. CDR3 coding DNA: TGTGCCAGTTTTAGGCGGGAGGTGGGGGAGCAGTTCTTC.

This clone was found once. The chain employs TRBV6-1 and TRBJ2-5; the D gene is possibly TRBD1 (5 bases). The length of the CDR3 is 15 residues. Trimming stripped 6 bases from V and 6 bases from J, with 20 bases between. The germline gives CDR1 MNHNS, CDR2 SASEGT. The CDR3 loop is CASRAIQERMKTQYF. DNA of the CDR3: TGTGCCAGCAGGGCAATACAGGAGCGTATGAAGACCCAGTACTTC.

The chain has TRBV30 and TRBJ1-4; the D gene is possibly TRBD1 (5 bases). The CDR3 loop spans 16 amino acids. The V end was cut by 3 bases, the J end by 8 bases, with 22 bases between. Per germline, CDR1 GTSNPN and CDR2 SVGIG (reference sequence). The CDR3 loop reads CAWSQKDPGMREKLFF. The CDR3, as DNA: TGTGCCTGGAGCCAAAAAGACCCAGGGATGAGGGAAAAACTGTTTTTT.

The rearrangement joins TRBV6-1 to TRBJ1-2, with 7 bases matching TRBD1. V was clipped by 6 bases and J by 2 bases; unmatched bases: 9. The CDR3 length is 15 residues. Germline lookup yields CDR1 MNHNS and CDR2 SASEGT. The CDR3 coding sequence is TGTGCCAGCAGCCCTCAGGGACAGAGGAACTATGGCTACACCTTC. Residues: CASSPQGQRNYGYTF.

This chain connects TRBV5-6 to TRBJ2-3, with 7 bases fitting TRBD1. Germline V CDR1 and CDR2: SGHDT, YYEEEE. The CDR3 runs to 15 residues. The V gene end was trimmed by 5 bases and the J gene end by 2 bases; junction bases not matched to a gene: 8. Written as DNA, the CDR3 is TGTGCCAGCAGTAATACCGGGACAGTCACAGATACGCAGTATTTT. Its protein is CASSNTGTVTDTQYF.

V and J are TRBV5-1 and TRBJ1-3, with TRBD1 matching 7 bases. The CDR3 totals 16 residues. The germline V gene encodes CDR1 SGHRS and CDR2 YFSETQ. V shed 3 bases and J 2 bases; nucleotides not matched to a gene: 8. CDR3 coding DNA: TGCGCCAGCAGCTCAGCGACAGGGACGACTGGAAACACCATATATTTT. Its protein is CASSSATGTTGNTIYF.

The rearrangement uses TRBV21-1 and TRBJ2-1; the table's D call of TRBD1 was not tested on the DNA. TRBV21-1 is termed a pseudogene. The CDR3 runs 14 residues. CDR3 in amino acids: CASSRRDRANEQFF. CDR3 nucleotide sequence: TGTGCCAGCAGCCGCCGGGACAGGGCAAATGAGCAGTTCTTC.

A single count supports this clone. The CDR3 sequence is CASLRGSAKNIQYF. DNA of the CDR3: TGTGCCAGCCTCCGAGGTTCAGCCAAAAACATTCAGTACTTC. The rearrangement joins TRBV6-5 to TRBJ2-4; the D is unclear. Deletions cut 8 bases from V and 0 bases from J, with 11 bases between. This CDR3 spans 14 amino acids. In germline, CDR1 is MNHEY, CDR2 SVGAGI.

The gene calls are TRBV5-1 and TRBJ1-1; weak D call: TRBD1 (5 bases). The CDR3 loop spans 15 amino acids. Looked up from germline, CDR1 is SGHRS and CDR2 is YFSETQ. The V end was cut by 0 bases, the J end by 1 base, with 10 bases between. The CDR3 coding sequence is TGCGCCAGCAGCTTGGTAGGGGCCCCGAACACTGAAGCTTTCTTT. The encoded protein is CASSLVGAPNTEAFF. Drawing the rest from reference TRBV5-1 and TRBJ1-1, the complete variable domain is KAGVTQTPRYLIKTRGQQVTLSCSPISGHRSVSWYQQTPGQGLQFLFEYFSETQRNKGNFPGRFSGRQFSNSRSEMNVSTLELGDSALYLCASSLVGAPNTEAFFGQGTRLTVV.

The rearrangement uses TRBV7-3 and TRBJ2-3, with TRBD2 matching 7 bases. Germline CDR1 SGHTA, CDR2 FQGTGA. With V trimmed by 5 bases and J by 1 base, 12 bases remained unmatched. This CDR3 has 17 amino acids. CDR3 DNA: TGTGCCAGCAGCCTCGTAGCCGCGGGAGCGGGCACAGATACGCAGTATTTT. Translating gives CASSLVAAGAGTDTQYF.

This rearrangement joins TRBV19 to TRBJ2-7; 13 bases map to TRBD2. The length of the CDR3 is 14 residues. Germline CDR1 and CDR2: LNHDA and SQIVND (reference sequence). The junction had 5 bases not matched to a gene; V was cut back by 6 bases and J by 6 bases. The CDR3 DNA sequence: TGTGCCAGTAGGACTAGCGGGAGGAAGACCGAGCAGTACTTC. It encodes CASRTSGRKTEQYF.